These 14 T cell receptor beta chains originate from one sample sequenced in a study of T cell clonality in common variable immunodeficiency. Regarding the study as a whole: In common variable immunodeficiency, TCR beta chains reportedly carried fewer deletions and N-nucleotide insertions.

Clones were read by immunoSEQ multiplex PCR, and TCRdb kept only the in-frame ones, dropping some. The record shows around 13,000 clones for this sample, with no singletons present. No antigen has been assigned to these receptors. The specimen was peripheral blood mononuclear cells. The receptors derive from a human donor with common variable immunodeficiency.

This clone was found a few times. The observed sequence ends 3 residues before the CDR3 terminus, with the missing tail filled in from the germline J gene. The rearrangement uses TRBV7-2 and TRBJ2-7; 9 positions match TRBD1. This CDR3 has 13 residues. The germline CDR1 and CDR2 sequences are SGHTA and FQGNSA. J gave up 2 bases and V 7 bases, and 3 bases lay outside the gene matches. CDR3 region: CASTTGGAYEQYF. The CDR3 DNA, read in part, is TGTGCCAGCACGACAGGGGGAGCCTACGAG.

This clone showed up just a few times. The missing CDR3 end, 3 residues past where the read stops, is filled in from the germline J gene. The chain is built from TRBV2 and TRBJ2-3; TRBD2 matches 8 bases. The CDR3 is 14 residues long. Losses at the gene ends were 2 bases for V and 6 bases for J; bases not matched to a gene: 4. Germline V gene data show CDR1 as SNHLY and CDR2 as FYNNEI. The CDR3 sequence is CASSERGGWDTQYF. The covered CDR3 bases are TGTGCCAGCAGTGAACGGGGGGGATGGGATACG.

This clone appeared a few times. The read ends 3 residues before the CDR3 terminus; that terminus is restored from the germline J gene. The rearrangement joins TRBV20-1 to TRBJ2-7; no clear D. Deletions cut 1 base from V and 0 bases from J, with 13 bases between. The CDR3 is 15 residues long. Germline V gene data show CDR1 as DFQATT and CDR2 as SNEGSKA (reference sequence). The covered CDR3 bases are TGCAGTGCTAGAGCCCATTTACTAAGCTCCTACGAG. Translation: CSARAHLLSSYE. The whole CDR3 is CSARAHLLSSYEQYF.

Points on this clone: The DNA ends 3 residues before the CDR3 does, and the rest of the CDR3 is filled in from the germline J gene. The V call is TRBV5-1, the J call TRBJ2-3, with 7 bases lining up with TRBD1. The CDR3 has 16 amino acids. Per the germline V gene, CDR1 is SGHRS and CDR2 is YFSETQ. Germline trimming cut 1 base from V and 1 base from J; bases unmatched to any gene: 6. The sequenced part of the CDR3 DNA is TGCGCCAGCAGCTTGACCGGGCAGGGGGGCACAGATACG. This translates into CASSLTGQGGTDT. The full-length CDR3 reads as CASSLTGQGGTDTQYF.

On this clone: Read data end 3 residues before the CDR3 end; the end is taken from the germline J gene. The chain carries TRBV18 and TRBJ2-5; 10 nucleotides agree with TRBD2. Germline-derived CDR1 and CDR2 are KGHSH and LQKENI. The ends lost 4 bases at V and 0 bases at J; junction bases unmatched: 5. This CDR3 spans 16 amino acids. The covered CDR3 bases are TGTGCCAGCTCACGGCCGACTAGCGGGTACCAAGAGACC. Protein sequence: CASSRPTSGYQET. The CDR3, in full, reads CASSRPTSGYQETQYF. Filled out from reference TRBV18 and TRBJ2-5, the complete variable domain reads NAGVMQNPRHLVRRRGQEARLRCSPMKGHSHVYWYRQLPEEGLKFMVYLQKENIIDESGMPKERFSAEFPKEGPSILRIQQVVRGDSAAYFCASSRPTSGYQETQYFGPGTRLLVL.

Concerning this clone itself: Read sequence stops 3 residues before the CDR3 end, and the germline J gene provides the missing end. This chain links TRBV2 with TRBJ1-4; unclear D gene. The germline V gene encodes CDR1 SNHLY and CDR2 FYNNEI. Trimming took off 6 bases at V and 9 bases at J, with 14 bases between the two ends. The length of the CDR3 is 13 residues. The CDR3 DNA, read in part, is TGTGCCAGCAGACCACTAGGGAATAAAAAA. This encodes CASRPLGNKK. Given in full, the CDR3 is CASRPLGNKKLFF.

This clone has only a few counts. The CDR3: CASSLPTGLELFF. CDR3 bases read: TGTGCCAGCAGCTTACCGACAGGGCTGGAA. The chain recombines TRBV7-9 with TRBJ1-4, with 7 bases lining up with TRBD1. The read finishes 3 residues shy of the CDR3 end, and the germline J gene is used to complete it. The CDR3 totals 13 residues. Looked up from germline, CDR1 is SEHNR and CDR2 is FQNEAQ (reference sequence).

This clone was seen a few times. From the germline J gene comes the end of the CDR3, since the read stops 3 residues before it. The chain couples TRBV18 to TRBJ1-2; 12 bases agree with TRBD1. Per the germline V gene, CDR1 is KGHSH and CDR2 is LQKENI. The CDR3 covers 17 residues. With V trimmed by 3 bases and J by 2 bases, 7 bases remained unmatched. Incomplete CDR3 DNA: TGTGCCAGCTCACCCTCCGCCGGGACAGGGGGCAACTATGGC. This sequence encodes CASSPSAGTGGNYG. In full, the CDR3 is CASSPSAGTGGNYGYTF.

Points on this clone: Coverage ceases 3 residues before the CDR3 finishes, and the germline J gene fills in the end. Other DNA sequences within the sample encode an identical CDR3. The chain links TRBV19 to TRBJ1-6, with a weak D call TRBD1 (5 bases). There are 14 residues in the CDR3. Germline V CDR1 and CDR2: LNHDA, SQIVND (reference sequence). V was pared by 3 bases and J by 8 bases, with 11 bases between. The CDR3: CASSIGGMYSPLHF. CDR3 DNA, as far as it was read: TGTGCCAGTAGTATCGGGGGTATGTATTCACCC.

This clone was counted between two and nine times. CDR3 bases read: TGTGCCAGTAGTATATGGGGCCTCACAGATACG. This encodes CASSIWGLTDT. The whole CDR3 protein is CASSIWGLTDTQYF. The V and J genes are TRBV19 and TRBJ2-3, with D perhaps matching TRBD1 (5 bases). Read sequence stops 3 residues before the CDR3 end, and the germline J gene provides the missing end. CDR1 LNHDA and CDR2 SQIVND come from the germline V gene (reference sequence). The length of the CDR3 is 14 residues. V gave up 2 bases and J gave up 2 bases, with 8 bases separating them.

As regards this clone: Read coverage stops 3 residues before the CDR3 terminus; the germline J gene supplies the remainder. The rearrangement uses TRBV18 and TRBJ2-3, with 9 bases lining up with TRBD2. There are 14 residues in the CDR3. Trimming removed 4 bases from V and 5 bases from J; junction bases left unmatched: 4. The germline gives CDR1 KGHSH, CDR2 LQKENI. Here the CDR3 reads CASSRTSVEDTQYF. The CDR3 DNA, read in part, is TGTGCCAGCTCACGGACTAGCGTGGAAGATACG.

This clone was counted only a few times. The read terminates 3 residues before the CDR3 end, so the remaining end is supplied by the germline J gene. The chain combines TRBV5-1 with TRBJ2-7; a possible D gene is TRBD1 (5 bases). Germline lookup yields CDR1 SGHRS and CDR2 YFSETQ. V lost 1 base to trimming and J lost 6 bases, with 11 bases between them. This CDR3 contains 13 residues. CDR3 DNA, as far as it was read: TGCGCCAGCAGCTTGAGGACACCCCGCGAG. Residues: CASSLRTPRE. The full CDR3 protein is CASSLRTPREQYF.

CDR3 sequence: CASSFSGTNYEQYF. CDR3 DNA (partial): TGTGCCAGCAGCTTTTCAGGGACTAACTACGAG. V and J are TRBV7-9 and TRBJ2-7, with 7 bases lining up with TRBD2. From the germline J gene comes the end of the CDR3, since the read stops 3 residues before it. CDR1 and CDR2 from the germline V gene are SEHNR and FQNEAQ (reference sequence). V lost 3 bases to trimming and J lost 3 bases; unmatched junction nucleotides: 5. This CDR3 has 14 residues.

As to this clone: The read gets to within 3 residues of the CDR3 end, and the germline J gene fills in the rest. This chain links TRBV7-9 with TRBJ2-1, with 8 bases lining up with TRBD2. Germline CDR1 SEHNR, CDR2 FQNEAQ (reference sequence). The CDR3 covers 15 residues. J lost 8 bases, V lost 3 bases, and 9 bases had no gene match. CDR3 residues: CASSFAAGGTDEQFF. CDR3 DNA (partial): TGTGCCAGCAGCTTTGCCGCGGGGGGTACTGATGAG.